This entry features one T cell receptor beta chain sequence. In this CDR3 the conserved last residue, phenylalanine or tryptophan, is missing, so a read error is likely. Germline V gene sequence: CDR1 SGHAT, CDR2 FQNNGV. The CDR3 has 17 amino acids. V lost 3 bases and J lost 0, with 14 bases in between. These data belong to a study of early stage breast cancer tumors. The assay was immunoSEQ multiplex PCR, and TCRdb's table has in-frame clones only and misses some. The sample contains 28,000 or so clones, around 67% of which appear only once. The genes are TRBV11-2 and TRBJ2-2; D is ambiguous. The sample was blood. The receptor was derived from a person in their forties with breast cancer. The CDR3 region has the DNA TGTGCCAGCAGCTTCCCCCGGGCCAGCGCGAACACCGGGGAGCTGTTTTCT. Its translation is CASSFPRASANTGELFS.